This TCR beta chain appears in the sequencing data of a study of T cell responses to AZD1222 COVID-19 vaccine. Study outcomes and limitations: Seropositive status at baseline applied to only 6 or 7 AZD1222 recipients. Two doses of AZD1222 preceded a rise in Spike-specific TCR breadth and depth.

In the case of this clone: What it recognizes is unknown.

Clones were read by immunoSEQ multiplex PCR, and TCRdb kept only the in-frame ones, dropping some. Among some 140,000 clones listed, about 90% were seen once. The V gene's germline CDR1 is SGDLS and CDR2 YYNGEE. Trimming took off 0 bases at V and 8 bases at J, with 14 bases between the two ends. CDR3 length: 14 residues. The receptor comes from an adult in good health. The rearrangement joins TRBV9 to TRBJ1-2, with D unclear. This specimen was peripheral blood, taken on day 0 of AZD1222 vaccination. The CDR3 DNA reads TGTGCCAGCAGCGTAGTTGGGGAGTCGAGAGGCTACACCTTC. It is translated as CASSVVGESRGYTF.